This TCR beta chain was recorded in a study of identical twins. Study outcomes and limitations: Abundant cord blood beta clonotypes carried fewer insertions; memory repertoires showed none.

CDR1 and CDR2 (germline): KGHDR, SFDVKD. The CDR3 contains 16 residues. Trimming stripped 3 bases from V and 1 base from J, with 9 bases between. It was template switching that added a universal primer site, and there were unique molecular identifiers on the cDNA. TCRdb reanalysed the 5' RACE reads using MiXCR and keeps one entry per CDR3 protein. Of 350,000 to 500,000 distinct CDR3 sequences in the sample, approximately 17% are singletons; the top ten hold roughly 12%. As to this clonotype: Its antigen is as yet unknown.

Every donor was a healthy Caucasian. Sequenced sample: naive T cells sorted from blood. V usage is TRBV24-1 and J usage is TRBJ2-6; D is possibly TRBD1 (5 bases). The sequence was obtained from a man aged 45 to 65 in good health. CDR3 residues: CATSDPQGSGANVLTF. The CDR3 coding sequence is TGTGCCACCAGTGATCCCCAGGGTTCTGGGGCCAACGTCCTGACTTTC.